This passage covers 31 T cell receptor beta chains from one sample sequenced in a study of shared clonotypes between healthy human individuals. TCRdb's table, derived via immunoSEQ multiplex PCR, lists solely in-frame clones and lacks some. In the table there are about 680,000 clones, 72% of which are singletons. The sequenced material came from memory CD4+ T cells sorted from blood. The sample's subset: CD45RA-negative fraction. These receptors came from a woman younger than 45 in good health.

The genes are TRBV19 and TRBJ1-1; D gene unclear. Trimming cost V 3 bases and J 1 base, with 6 bases left between them. Looked up from germline, CDR1 is LNHDA and CDR2 is SQIVND (reference sequence). CDR3 length: 13 residues. DNA for the CDR3: TGTGCCAGTAGTATGCAGACGAACACTGAAGCTTTCTTT. Translating it yields CASSMQTNTEAFF.

The V and J genes are TRBV27 and TRBJ2-2; no clear D. V lost 7 bases and J lost 4, with 10 bases in between. In germline, CDR1 is MNHEY, CDR2 SMNVEV (reference sequence). The CDR3 contains 13 residues. DNA for the CDR3: TGTGCCAGCACGTCCGGGTTCACCGGGGAGCTGTTTTTT. Protein: CASTSGFTGELFF.

The chain combines TRBV19 with TRBJ1-1; D might be TRBD1 (5 bases). V lost 3 bases and J lost 10, with 15 bases in between. Germline CDR1 reads LNHDA; CDR2 reads SQIVND (reference sequence). This CDR3 is 13 amino acids long. The CDR3 DNA reads TGTGCCAGTAGTATTGTAGGGACCCCCGGAGCTTTCTTT. Translating gives CASSIVGTPGAFF.

V gene TRBV7-8 combines with J gene TRBJ2-1, with D perhaps TRBD2 (6 bases). Germline CDR1 SGHVS, CDR2 FQNEAQ. The CDR3 spans 13 residues. V shed 4 bases and J shed 10 bases, with 14 bases lying between them. DNA of the CDR3: TGTGCCAGCAGCTCCCACTCTAGCGAAGAGCAGTTCTTC. Encoded protein: CASSSHSSEEQFF.

The chain joins TRBV19 to TRBJ2-1; 13 positions match TRBD2. Trimming removed 4 bases from V and 2 bases from J; junction bases left unmatched: 14. The CDR3 runs to 20 residues. The germline V gene has CDR1 LNHDA and CDR2 SQIVND (reference sequence). CDR3 region: CASSNLNPGLAGAPYNEQFF. CDR3 in DNA: TGTGCCAGTAGTAACCTTAACCCCGGACTAGCGGGAGCTCCCTACAATGAGCAGTTCTTC.

The rearrangement joins TRBV28 to TRBJ2-7; 7 bases align to TRBD1. Germline V gene data show CDR1 as MDHEN and CDR2 as SYDVKM. The CDR3 covers 12 residues. Losses at the gene ends were 4 bases for V and 9 bases for J; bases not matched to a gene: 6. CDR3 DNA sequence: TGTGCCAGCAGTTCAAACCGGGACAGGCAGTACTTC. It is translated as CASSSNRDRQYF.

The chain employs TRBV7-9 and TRBJ1-4; D not resolved. Trimming took 1 base from V and 5 from J, leaving 8 bases between them. Germline assignment: CDR1 SEHNR and CDR2 FQNEAQ (reference sequence). This CDR3 is built from 14 residues. The CDR3 loop reads CASSLGAYNEKLFF. CDR3 DNA: TGTGCCAGCAGCTTAGGAGCCTACAATGAAAAACTGTTTTTT.

Regarding this clone: Just one base apart from a much larger clone, this may be a read error. The CDR3 loop is CASSLSGRADTQYF. The CDR3 coding sequence is TGTGCCAGCAGCTTAAGCGGGAGGGCAGATACGCAGTATTTT. The gene calls are TRBV7-8 and TRBJ2-3; TRBD2 agrees at 10 bases. V shed 2 bases, J shed 4 bases, and the junction held 0 bases outside the gene matches. The germline V gene has CDR1 SGHVS and CDR2 FQNEAQ. CDR3 length: 14 amino acids.

The chain employs TRBV2 and TRBJ2-2; the D is unclear. V gave up 7 bases and J gave up 4 bases, with 13 bases separating them. CDR1 and CDR2 (germline): SNHLY, FYNNEI. There are 14 residues in the CDR3. The CDR3 loop is CASKGEVGTGELFF. The CDR3, as DNA: TGTGCCAGCAAAGGCGAGGTGGGCACCGGGGAGCTGTTTTTT.

The J gene is TRBJ2-3, the V gene TRBV7-6; D not certain. Trimming took off 0 bases at V and 4 bases at J, with 8 bases between the two ends. Germline CDR1 is SGHVS and CDR2 is FNYEAQ. The CDR3 totals 14 residues. The CDR3 reads CASSLAPPADTQYF. Here the CDR3 DNA reads TGTGCCAGCAGCTTAGCCCCCCCGGCAGATACGCAGTATTTT.

The J gene is TRBJ1-5, the V gene TRBV2; 7 bases map to TRBD1. J lost 4 bases, V lost 6 bases, and 6 bases had no gene match. In germline, CDR1 is SNHLY, CDR2 FYNNEI. The CDR3 consists of 14 residues. The CDR3 region is CASSRQGENQPQHF. The CDR3, as DNA: TGTGCCAGCAGCAGACAGGGCGAAAATCAGCCCCAGCATTTT.

V usage is TRBV19 and J usage is TRBJ2-5; 13 positions match TRBD2. CDR1 LNHDA and CDR2 SQIVND come from the germline V gene (reference sequence). This CDR3 is 15 amino acids long. The V segment lost 5 bases and the J segment 2 bases; nucleotides outside the gene matches: 2. For the CDR3, the DNA is TGTGCCAGTAGTTTGGGACTAGCGGGACAAGAGACCCAGTACTTC. Translating it yields CASSLGLAGQETQYF.

The chain combines TRBV7-6 with TRBJ1-1; D might be TRBD1 (5 bases). The ends were cut back, 0 bases at V and 8 bases at J, with 13 bases in the middle. This CDR3 contains 14 residues. Germline V CDR1 and CDR2: SGHVS, FNYEAQ. For the CDR3, the DNA is TGTGCCAGCAGCTTAGCGTTGACAGCCAGAGAAGCTTTCTTT. This sequence encodes CASSLALTAREAFF.

A note on this clone: At the DNA level, this CDR3 is encoded by other sequences in the same sample as well. The chain couples TRBV5-1 to TRBJ1-5, with a tentative D call TRBD1 (6 bases). CDR1 SGHRS and CDR2 YFSETQ come from the germline V gene. There are 14 residues in the CDR3. Trimming removed 5 bases from V and 0 bases from J, with 9 bases in between. This chain's CDR3 is CASSPGDSNQPQHF. Written as DNA, the CDR3 is TGCGCCAGCAGTCCAGGGGATAGCAATCAGCCCCAGCATTTT.

CDR3 nucleotides: TGTGCCAGCAGTTTCTCCCCAGACTCCTACGAGCAGTACTTC. Its protein product is CASSFSPDSYEQYF. This chain joins TRBV28 and TRBJ2-7; D gene uncertain. Trimming removed 3 bases from V and 0 bases from J, with 9 bases in between. Looked up from germline, CDR1 is MDHEN and CDR2 is SYDVKM. This CDR3 contains 14 residues.

The V gene is TRBV19, the J gene TRBJ1-2; 8 nucleotides agree with TRBD1. The germline CDR1 and CDR2 sequences are LNHDA and SQIVND (reference sequence). J gave up 6 bases and V 5 bases, and 5 bases lay outside the gene matches. The CDR3 has 13 amino acids. The DNA for the CDR3 is TGTGCCAGTAGTGCGACAGGGGCCAATGGCTACACCTTC. Translation: CASSATGANGYTF.

This chain joins TRBV29-1 and TRBJ2-1; no clear D. Between the trimmed V and J ends, which lost 3 bases and 6 bases, there was a span of 12 bases. The CDR3 contains 13 residues. The germline gives CDR1 SQVTM, CDR2 ANQGSEA. CDR3 region: CSVDFGAFNEQFF. CDR3 coding DNA: TGCAGCGTTGATTTTGGCGCATTCAATGAGCAGTTCTTC.

In its sample, this clone was seen once. This chain links TRBV28 with TRBJ2-5; no reliable D call. Germline V gene lookup returns CDR1 MDHEN and CDR2 SYDVKM. V was trimmed by 3 bases and J by 4 bases, leaving 15 bases between them. The CDR3 is made up of 15 amino acids. The CDR3 DNA reads as TGTGCCAGCAGTTTTCCCCTCTGGGGTGGAGAGACCCAGTACTTC. It is translated as CASSFPLWGGETQYF.

This clone was counted only a few times. This sample also contains other DNA sequences that code for the same CDR3. This sequence joins TRBV20-1 and TRBJ1-2; D ambiguous. Germline CDR1 reads DFQATT; CDR2 reads SNEGSKA (reference sequence). The CDR3 runs 11 residues. Deletions cut 5 bases from V and 4 bases from J, with 8 bases between. The CDR3 coding sequence is TGCAGTGCTTCCCCGGGCTATGGCTACACCTTC. The encoded protein is CSASPGYGYTF.

V gene TRBV7-2 combines with J gene TRBJ2-7; the match to TRBD2 covers 8 bases. V lost 1 base and J lost 4; bases outside the gene matches: 3. Germline V lookup: CDR1 SGHTA, CDR2 FQGNSA. The CDR3 spans 14 residues. The DNA of the CDR3 is TGTGCCAGCAGCTTAGTGGCGGGAGGATACGAGCAGTACTTC. Encoded protein: CASSLVAGGYEQYF.

The genes are TRBV4-1 and TRBJ2-1; possibly TRBD2 for D (5 bases). The CDR3 totals 14 residues. Trimming took off 4 bases at V and 0 bases at J, with 7 bases between the two ends. Germline lookup yields CDR1 MGHRA and CDR2 YSYEKL. Written as DNA, the CDR3 is TGCGCCAGCAGCCGCGGGTCCTCCTACAATGAGCAGTTCTTC. Protein sequence: CASSRGSSYNEQFF.

Only a few counts were recorded for this clone. This rearrangement joins TRBV19 to TRBJ2-2, with a weak D call TRBD1 (5 bases). V was pared by 7 bases and J by 1 base, with 10 bases between. Germline V CDR1 and CDR2: LNHDA, SQIVND (reference sequence). The CDR3 has 14 amino acids. The CDR3 DNA is TGTGCCAGTAATATGGGGCAGAACACCGGGGAGCTGTTTTTT. Its protein product is CASNMGQNTGELFF.

This chain uses TRBV9 with TRBJ1-4; perhaps TRBD1 as D (5 bases). The V gene's germline CDR1 is SGDLS and CDR2 YYNGEE. CDR3 length: 15 residues. V was trimmed by 0 bases and J by 6 bases, leaving 12 bases between them. The CDR3 region is CASSVGGGTYEKLFF. The CDR3 coding sequence is TGTGCCAGCAGCGTAGGAGGAGGGACTTATGAAAAACTGTTTTTT.

The rearrangement links TRBV23-1 to TRBJ2-7; D gene ambiguous. TRBV23-1 counts as an open reading frame of uncertain function. V lost 2 bases to trimming and J lost 2 bases, with 7 bases between them. CDR3 length equals 13 residues. The DNA for the CDR3 is TGCGCCAGCAGTCAACCCAGGCCCTACGAGCAGTACTTC. It translates to CASSQPRPYEQYF.

This sequence joins TRBV7-9 and TRBJ1-1; a possible D gene is TRBD1 (5 bases). The CDR3 totals 14 residues. V was pared by 5 bases and J by 1 base, with 11 bases between. The germline gives CDR1 SEHNR, CDR2 FQNEAQ (reference sequence). CDR3 bases: TGTGCCAGCAGCCCAGGCGGGGCGAACACTGAAGCTTTCTTT. Amino acids: CASSPGGANTEAFF.

The chain is built from TRBV29-1 and TRBJ2-3; TRBD2 aligns across 10 bases. CDR1 and CDR2 (germline): SQVTM, ANQGSEA. The V and J ends lost 7 bases and 4 bases, in that order; junction bases with no gene match: 11. This CDR3 region has 15 residues. The CDR3 spells CSAGLAGVVSDTQYF. DNA for the CDR3: TGCAGCGCCGGCCTAGCGGGAGTTGTGTCAGATACGCAGTATTTT.

This clone was counted a few times. This sequence joins TRBV18 and TRBJ2-7; D is unresolved. The CDR3 length is 14 residues. Germline-derived CDR1 and CDR2 are KGHSH and LQKENI. V was pared by 4 bases and J by 1 base, with 11 bases between. CDR3 coding DNA: TGTGCCAGCTCACAAGGGCGCCAATCCTACGAGCAGTACTTC. Translated, it gives CASSQGRQSYEQYF. The full variable domain, with the rest looked up from reference TRBV18 and TRBJ2-7, is NAGVMQNPRHLVRRRGQEARLRCSPMKGHSHVYWYRQLPEEGLKFMVYLQKENIIDESGMPKERFSAEFPKEGPSILRIQQVVRGDSAAYFCASSQGRQSYEQYFGPGTRLTVT.

V and J are TRBV1 and TRBJ1-5. TRBV1 is assigned pseudogene status. The CDR3 length is 15 residues. The CDR3 nucleotides read TGCACCAGCAGCCACGTTAGTGGTGGCAATCAGCCCCAGCATTTT. It translates to CTSSHVSGGNQPQHF.

In the case of this clone: The identical CDR3 is also encoded by other nucleotide sequences in the sample. The chain carries TRBV10-2 and TRBJ2-7; D gene ambiguous. Per the germline V gene, CDR1 is WSHSY and CDR2 is SAAADI. Trimming stripped 3 bases from V and 4 bases from J, with 4 bases between. The CDR3 is made up of 11 amino acids. The CDR3 region has the DNA TGCGCCAGCAGTGAAGCTTACGAGCAGTACTTC. Protein sequence: CASSEAYEQYF.

The rearrangement links TRBV5-8 to TRBJ1-5, with D unclear. Trimming took off 0 bases at V and 6 bases at J, with 7 bases between the two ends. The CDR3 loop spans 13 amino acids. CDR1 and CDR2 (germline): SGHTS, YDEGEE. DNA of the CDR3: TGTGCCAGCAGCTTGGATAAAGTTCAGCCCCAGCATTTT. Its protein is CASSLDKVQPQHF.

This rearrangement joins TRBV9 to TRBJ2-7; D not certain. Trimming took off 3 bases at V and 0 bases at J, with 13 bases between the two ends. Germline assignment: CDR1 SGDLS and CDR2 YYNGEE. The CDR3 has 15 residues. CDR3 DNA: TGTGCCAGCAGCGCCCGCGAATGGGACTCCTACGAGCAGTACTTC. Translated: CASSAREWDSYEQYF.